This T cell receptor beta chain was captured in a study of T cell responses to AZD1222 COVID-19 vaccine. There are 15 residues in the CDR3. CDR1 is LNHDA, CDR2 SQIVND, per germline (reference sequence). Only in-frame clones appear in the TCRdb table, and some are missing; sequencing was by immunoSEQ multiplex PCR. The sample yields about 260,000 clones, just over 90% seen once. Study-wide results and limits: Variant regions that are unmutated are reportedly the target of nearly half of spike-specific TCRs. Breadth and depth of Spike-specific TCRs rose after two AZD1222 doses. Among the donors, most were white British and more were female, and clonal diversity was possibly underestimated. Repertoires were obtained solely post-peak T cell response.

Points on this clone: Its target is not known. Compared with germline, one end of the junction differs, possibly owing to a read error. In the same sample, other DNA sequences code for this CDR3.

This specimen consisted of peripheral blood, obtained on day 0 of AZD1222 vaccination. The chain couples TRBV19 to TRBJ1-5; a possible D gene is TRBD1 (5 bases). The clonotype comes from an adult in good health. The chain's CDR3 is CASSIAGRGDQPQHF. DNA for the CDR3: TGTGCCAGTAGTATAGCTGGGAGGGGCGATCAGCCCCAGCACTTT.